The 32 T cell receptor beta chains below all came from one sample that was sequenced in a study of T cell responses to AZD1222 COVID-19 vaccine. This table comes from immunoSEQ multiplex PCR, and its TCRdb copy is limited to in-frame clones, with some not included. Seen here are 150,000 or so clones, about 92% observed once, and the top ten hold approximately 0.96%. This sample comprised peripheral blood, obtained on day 0 of MenACWY control vaccination. Receptor source: an adult in good health.

V usage is TRBV15 and J usage is TRBJ1-6; D is unresolved. Trimming removed 11 bases from V and 0 bases from J, with 14 bases in between. This CDR3 region has 15 residues. Germline CDR1 reads LNHNV; CDR2 reads YYDKDF (reference sequence). CDR3 bases: TGTGCCTCGTCGAGGGCGATCTCCTATAATTCACCCCTCCACTTT. Protein: CASSRAISYNSPLHF.

V and J are TRBV12-3 or TRBV12-4 and TRBJ1-2; TRBD1 is a possible D gene (5 bases). V gave up 6 bases and J gave up 10 bases, with 18 bases separating them. There are 13 residues in the CDR3. The CDR3 DNA reads TGTGCCAGCAGGACGCACGGGACGGGTGACTACACCTTC. This encodes CASRTHGTGDYTF.

This clone occurred once. This chain links TRBV13 with TRBJ2-5, with D perhaps matching TRBD1 (5 bases). The CDR3 has 14 residues. The V end was cut by 3 bases, the J end by 2 bases, with 10 bases between. Germline-derived CDR1 and CDR2 are PRHDT and FYEKMQ (reference sequence). Here the CDR3 DNA reads TGTGCCAGCAGCTTGCTTGACAGACAAGAGACCCAGTACTTC. This encodes CASSLLDRQETQYF.

The chain is built from TRBV5-1 and TRBJ1-2; 7 bases fit TRBD1. Germline loops: CDR1 SGHRS, CDR2 YFSETQ. With 4 bases clipped from V and 6 bases from J, the junction kept 6 bases outside the gene matches. The CDR3 sequence is 13 residues long. CDR3 in amino acids: CASSPKTGDGYTF. In DNA form, the CDR3 reads TGCGCCAGCAGCCCAAAAACAGGGGATGGCTACACCTTC.

This sequence joins TRBV27 and TRBJ2-1; D call uncertain. Between the trimmed V and J ends, which lost 7 bases and 1 base, there was a span of 8 bases. Per germline, CDR1 MNHEY and CDR2 SMNVEV (reference sequence). The CDR3 contains 13 residues. The CDR3 region is CASMKGSYNEQFF. The CDR3 DNA is TGTGCCAGCATGAAGGGTTCCTACAATGAGCAGTTCTTC.

The chain joins TRBV6-5 to TRBJ2-1, with 11 bases aligning to TRBD1. Trimming cost V 2 bases and J 8 bases; bases outside gene matches: 8. The CDR3 is made up of 16 amino acids. Germline V gene sequence: CDR1 MNHEY, CDR2 SVGAGI. CDR3 sequence (DNA): TGTGCCAGCAGTTACAGATTTGGACAGGGGGCCGATGAGCAGTTCTTC. Protein product: CASSYRFGQGADEQFF.

The gene calls are TRBV11-2 and TRBJ2-1, with a possible D match to TRBD2 (6 bases). The germline gives CDR1 SGHAT, CDR2 FQNNGV. The CDR3 is 18 residues long. V shed 1 base and J shed 0 bases, with 16 bases lying between them. CDR3 in amino acids: CASSLAFLASSSYNEQFF. The DNA for the CDR3 is TGTGCCAGCAGCTTAGCCTTCCTAGCGTCGAGCTCCTACAATGAGCAGTTCTTC.

The V gene is TRBV7-9, the J gene TRBJ2-1, with 13 bases identical to TRBD2. Trimming removed 5 bases from V and 7 bases from J; junction bases left unmatched: 8. Germline values: CDR1 SEHNR, CDR2 FQNEAQ (reference sequence). The CDR3 sequence is 16 residues long. CDR3 sequence reads: CASSPRTSGSRNEQFF. The CDR3 nucleotides read TGTGCCAGCAGCCCCAGGACTAGCGGGAGTAGGAATGAGCAGTTCTTC. Full variable domain (remainder filled in from reference TRBV7-9 and TRBJ2-1): DTGVSQNPRHKITKRGQNVTFRCDPISEHNRLYWYRQTLGQGPEFLTYFQNEAQLEKSRLLSDRFSAERPKGSFSTLEIQRTEQGDSAMYLCASSPRTSGSRNEQFFGPGTRLTVL.

The CDR3 is CASSLGTNYGYTF. The CDR3 DNA is TGTGCCAGCAGCTTGGGCACCAACTATGGCTACACCTTC. The chain links TRBV5-5 to TRBJ1-2, with D unresolved. CDR1 is SGHKS and CDR2 is YYEKEE in the germline V gene (reference sequence). The CDR3 is 13 residues long. V lost 0 bases and J lost 2, with 5 bases in between.

The rearrangement links TRBV27 to TRBJ2-7; 7 bases align to TRBD1. CDR1 is MNHEY and CDR2 is SMNVEV in the germline V gene (reference sequence). V gave up 5 bases and J gave up 6 bases; unmatched junction bases: 4. The CDR3 has 12 amino acids. The DNA for the CDR3 is TGTGCCAGCAGTCTACAGGGGACCGAGCAGTACTTC. Translated: CASSLQGTEQYF.

The chain employs TRBV28 and TRBJ1-2; D might be TRBD1 (5 bases). V was shortened by 6 bases and J by 6 bases, with 17 bases between the two germline ends. The CDR3 sequence is 14 residues long. CDR1 is MDHEN, CDR2 SYDVKM, per germline. CDR3 nucleotide sequence: TGTGCCAGCAGGTTGTCGGGGCGCTGGGATGGCTACACCTTC. Protein product: CASRLSGRWDGYTF.

V usage is TRBV28 and J usage is TRBJ1-5; TRBD1 matches 9 bases. The germline CDR1 and CDR2 sequences are MDHEN and SYDVKM. Trimming removed 7 bases from V and 6 bases from J; junction bases left unmatched: 13. This CDR3 is 16 amino acids long. As DNA, the CDR3 is TGTGCCAGCAAAGATTCGGGACAGGGAAAGGCTCAGCCCCAGCATTTT. It encodes CASKDSGQGKAQPQHF.

This chain connects TRBV5-1 to TRBJ2-3; TRBD2 aligns across 11 bases. CDR1 and CDR2 (germline): SGHRS, YFSETQ. This CDR3 comprises 14 residues. V was clipped by 4 bases and J by 6 bases; unmatched bases: 4. The CDR3 here is CASSMGLAVDTQYF. CDR3 DNA: TGCGCCAGCAGCATGGGACTAGCGGTCGATACGCAGTATTTT.

This clone appeared a single time. This chain links TRBV4-3 with TRBJ1-1, with D perhaps matching TRBD1 (5 bases). Germline V gives CDR1 LGHNA, CDR2 YSLEER. V was clipped by 4 bases and J by 7 bases, with 16 bases between them. The CDR3 runs 14 residues. CDR3 coding DNA: TGCGCCAGCAGCCCCCGGGGTGTGAGGGGTGAAGCTTTCTTT. Residues: CASSPRGVRGEAFF.

The gene calls are TRBV11-2 and TRBJ2-7, with D unclear. This CDR3 has 15 residues. With 2 bases removed from V and 2 bases from J, the gap between germline ends came to 13 bases. Germline CDR1 SGHAT, CDR2 FQNNGV. CDR3: CASSLQSGSTYEQYF. The CDR3 nucleotides are TGTGCCAGCAGCTTACAGTCGGGTAGTACCTACGAGCAGTACTTC.

The chain links TRBV5-5 to TRBJ2-7; D gene uncertain. V shed 1 base and J shed 5 bases, with 16 bases lying between them. The CDR3 is 15 amino acids. In germline, CDR1 is SGHKS, CDR2 YYEKEE (reference sequence). Here the CDR3 reads CASSLWPGPSNEQYF. The CDR3 DNA reads as TGTGCCAGCAGCTTGTGGCCAGGTCCCTCGAACGAGCAGTACTTC.

The chain has TRBV14 and TRBJ1-1; tentatively, D is TRBD1 (5 bases). V lost 3 bases and J 4 bases, leaving 15 bases between the germline ends. This CDR3 region has 15 residues. CDR1 and CDR2 (germline): SGHDN, FVKESK. The CDR3, as DNA: TGTGCCAGCAGCCAGGGGGGGGAAGGAGGCACTGAAGCTTTCTTT. Its translation: CASSQGGEGGTEAFF.

This chain connects TRBV5-6 to TRBJ1-4; tentative D call: TRBD1 (5 bases). Germline CDR1 reads SGHDT; CDR2 reads YYEEEE. The CDR3 is made up of 17 amino acids. Deletions cut 2 bases from V and 9 bases from J, with 23 bases between. The CDR3 nucleotides read TGTGCCAGCAGCTTCCGCAGGGAGGCCCTGAACGTGAAAAAACTGTTTTTT. It specifies CASSFRREALNVKKLFF.

This chain joins TRBV7-6 and TRBJ1-3; D remains ambiguous. V was clipped by 4 bases and J by 0 bases, with 16 bases between them. Germline CDR1 is SGHVS and CDR2 is FNYEAQ. The CDR3 is 17 amino acids. The CDR3 loop is CASSSSLGRSSGNTIYF. For the CDR3, the DNA is TGTGCCAGCAGCTCAAGCCTGGGCCGAAGCTCTGGAAACACCATATATTTT. The variable domain in full, completed from reference TRBV7-6 and TRBJ1-3, reads GAGVSQSPRYKVTKRGQDVALRCDPISGHVSLYWYRQALGQGPEFLTYFNYEAQQDKSGLPNDRFSAERPEGSISTLTIQRTEQRDSAMYRCASSSSLGRSSGNTIYFGEGSWLTVV.

J is TRBJ1-5 and V is TRBV2; 11 bases match TRBD1. The CDR3 runs 14 residues. The V gene end was trimmed by 7 bases and the J gene end by 6 bases; junction bases not matched to a gene: 5. CDR1 and CDR2 (germline): SNHLY, FYNNEI. The CDR3 is CASTWTGGGQPQHF. For the CDR3, the DNA is TGTGCCAGCACCTGGACAGGGGGCGGTCAGCCCCAGCATTTT. Based on the CDR3 plus reference TRBV2 and TRBJ1-5, the full variable domain is EPEVTQTPSHQVTQMGQEVILRCVPISNHLYFYWYRQILGQKVEFLVSFYNNEISEKSEIFDDQFSVERPDGSNFTLKIRSTKLEDSAMYFCASTWTGGGQPQHFGDGTRLSIL.

The chain combines TRBV15 with TRBJ2-5; 9 bases are shared with TRBD1. Trimming cost V 0 bases and J 4 bases; bases outside gene matches: 3. The CDR3 runs to 15 residues. Per the germline V gene, CDR1 is LNHNV and CDR2 is YYDKDF (reference sequence). CDR3 region: CATSRDMDRGETQYF. The CDR3 nucleotides read TGTGCCACCAGCAGAGATATGGACAGGGGAGAGACCCAGTACTTC.

CDR3 loop: CASSPTSRVLNEQFF. The CDR3 nucleotides are TGTGCCAGCAGCCCGACTAGCCGAGTTTTAAATGAGCAGTTCTTC. The chain employs TRBV2 and TRBJ2-1; 7 bases fit TRBD2. The CDR3 consists of 15 residues. Germline V gene sequence: CDR1 SNHLY, CDR2 FYNNEI. V shed 6 bases and J 7 bases; nucleotides not matched to a gene: 12. Filled out from reference TRBV2 and TRBJ2-1, the complete variable domain reads EPEVTQTPSHQVTQMGQEVILRCVPISNHLYFYWYRQILGQKVEFLVSFYNNEISEKSEIFDDQFSVERPDGSNFTLKIRSTKLEDSAMYFCASSPTSRVLNEQFFGPGTRLTVL.

The chain combines TRBV18 with TRBJ1-2; no clear D gene. The CDR3 consists of 14 residues. Germline V gives CDR1 KGHSH, CDR2 LQKENI. V gave up 3 bases and J gave up 8 bases, with 16 bases separating them. The CDR3 DNA follows: TGTGCCAGCTCACCTCCGGATGGGGTGAGCGGCTACACCTTC. This sequence encodes CASSPPDGVSGYTF.

The genes are TRBV25-1 and TRBJ1-2; the D gene is possibly TRBD1 (5 bases). CDR3 length equals 14 residues. Per germline, CDR1 MGHDK and CDR2 SYGVNS. Trimming removed 4 bases from V and 1 base from J, with 10 bases in between. This chain's CDR3 is CASSGSGLNYGYTF. CDR3 nucleotide sequence: TGTGCCAGCAGTGGCTCGGGGCTTAACTATGGCTACACCTTC.

J is TRBJ1-2 and V is TRBV29-1; perhaps TRBD1 as D (5 bases). CDR3 length: 12 amino acids. Per the germline V gene, CDR1 is SQVTM and CDR2 is ANQGSEA. The ends were cut back, 8 bases at V and 3 bases at J, with 13 bases in the middle. The CDR3 bases are TGCAGCATCCGACAGACCGACTATGGCTACACCTTC. Its protein is CSIRQTDYGYTF.

To note about this clone: Sequence at one end of the junction differs from germline and may be a read error. In nucleotides, the CDR3 is TGTGCTAGTGGAGGACAGGGGGCTGGAAACACCACATATTTT. Its protein product is CASGGQGAGNTTYF. The chain is built from TRBV12-5 and TRBJ1-3, with TRBD1 identical over 11 bases. Germline V gene sequence: CDR1 LGHNT, CDR2 FRNRAP. The CDR3 runs 14 residues. Complete variable domain (other parts from reference TRBV12-5 and TRBJ1-3): DARVTQTPRHKVTEMGQEVTMRCQPILGHNTVFWYRQTMMQGLELLAYFRNRAPLDDSGMPKDRFSAEMPDATLATLKIQPSEPRDSAVYFCASGGQGAGNTTYFGEGSWLTVV.

The J gene is TRBJ2-7, the V gene TRBV6-1; D remains ambiguous. Germline lookup yields CDR1 MNHNS and CDR2 SASEGT. This CDR3 comprises 11 residues. V shed 2 bases and J shed 3 bases, with 2 bases lying between them. CDR3 loop: CASSENYEQYF. As DNA, the CDR3 is TGTGCCAGCAGTGAAAACTACGAGCAGTACTTC.

The V call is TRBV4-1, the J call TRBJ1-4; possible D gene TRBD1, 5 bases. With 3 bases removed from V and 6 bases from J, the gap between germline ends came to 11 bases. The CDR3 loop spans 14 amino acids. The V gene's germline CDR1 is MGHRA and CDR2 YSYEKL. The CDR3 reads CASSQTELDEKLFF. The CDR3 coding sequence is TGCGCCAGCAGCCAGACAGAGTTGGATGAAAAACTGTTTTTT.

The J gene is TRBJ1-5, the V gene TRBV29-1; D possibly corresponds to TRBD1 (5 bases). V was clipped by 6 bases and J by 0 bases, with 27 bases between them. The CDR3 loop spans 19 amino acids. Germline V gives CDR1 SQVTM, CDR2 ANQGSEA. The CDR3 is CSVSGLFGSQLNSNQPQHF. In nucleotides, the CDR3 is TGCAGCGTGTCGGGGCTTTTCGGATCTCAACTCAATAGCAATCAGCCCCAGCATTTT.

V usage is TRBV5-4 and J usage is TRBJ1-3; D is possibly TRBD1 (5 bases). Looked up from germline, CDR1 is SGHNT and CDR2 is YYREEE (reference sequence). V was pared by 4 bases and J by 9 bases, with 20 bases between. CDR3 length equals 15 residues. The CDR3 DNA sequence: TGTGCCAGCAGCCTAACCGGGACGGCGGTAGGCACCATATATTTT. Translating it yields CASSLTGTAVGTIYF.

The chain uses TRBV27 and TRBJ1-5; D unclear. The V end lost 6 bases, the J end lost 1 base, and 16 bases lay between the germline ends. In germline, CDR1 is MNHEY, CDR2 SMNVEV (reference sequence). There are 16 residues in the CDR3. In DNA form, the CDR3 reads TGTGCCAGCAGCCCCAGATCCGGGAACAGCAATCAGCCCCAGCATTTT. It yields the protein CASSPRSGNSNQPQHF.

The chain couples TRBV24-1 to TRBJ1-2; 7 nucleotides match TRBD1. V gave up 3 bases and J gave up 5 bases; unmatched junction bases: 5. The CDR3 consists of 14 residues. CDR1 and CDR2 from the germline V gene are KGHDR and SFDVKD. For the CDR3, the DNA is TGTGCCACCAGTGATGCCGGGACAGAATATGGCTACACCTTC. This codes for CATSDAGTEYGYTF.